The text below deals with one TCR beta chain. The data originate from a study of blood T cell repertoires in COVID-19. Study information: Italy, Spain and the United States were the sources of the convalescent and acute COVID-19 samples.

TCRdb's copy holds only in-frame clones and misses some; the assay was immunoSEQ multiplex PCR. The table includes roughly 73,000 clones, around 87% detected once. In germline, CDR1 is SNHLY, CDR2 FYNNEI. V lost 4 bases to trimming and J lost 4 bases; unmatched junction nucleotides: 6. CDR3 length: 15 residues. The sequence came from a man between 65 and 80 years old with active COVID-19. The rearrangement links TRBV2 to TRBJ2-3; the match to TRBD1 covers 9 bases. What was sequenced was peripheral blood. The CDR3 DNA reads as TGTGCCAGCAGTGCCCTGGGACAGGGTGCAGATACGCAGTATTTT. Its protein product is CASSALGQGADTQYF.